The 10 T cell receptor beta chains presented below share a single source sample, sequenced in a study of T cells in Graves' hyperthyroidism and ophthalmopathy. Using RNA transcripts as the source, TCR beta CDR3 regions were amplified. RT-PCR in the first round (using the HTBI primer set) targeted the TCR CDR3. TCRdb processed the multiplex PCR reads anew with MiXCR; each CDR3 protein has one entry. The sample has about 460,000 distinct CDR3 sequences, about 20% seen once. Sequencing was performed on blood. The origin of the receptors is a woman in her 70s with Graves' ophthalmopathy.

This clonotype has ten or more counts. The chain links TRBV6-1 to TRBJ2-5; TRBD2 is a possible D gene (7 bases). V lost 7 bases to trimming and J lost 5 bases, with 14 bases between them. Germline V CDR1 and CDR2: MNHNS, SASEGT. The CDR3 consists of 13 residues. CDR3 residues: CASTPGGTETQYF. The CDR3 DNA reads as TGTGCCAGCACTCCGGGGGGCACGGAGACCCAGTACTTC.

As regards this clonotype: The missing conserved phenylalanine or tryptophan at the end of this CDR3 makes a read error likely. V is TRBV20-1 and J is TRBJ1-1; TRBD1 matches 8 bases. In germline, CDR1 is DFQATT, CDR2 SNEGSKA (reference sequence). V was clipped by 3 bases and J by 0 bases; unmatched bases: 9. The CDR3 loop spans 16 amino acids. The CDR3 nucleotides are TGCAGTGCTAGCAAACAGGGGGGGCCCATGAACACTGAAGCTTTCCTT. Its translation is CSASKQGGPMNTEAFL.

This clonotype showed up many times. V and J are TRBV2 and TRBJ2-1; 12 nucleotides match TRBD2. Germline V gene sequence: CDR1 SNHLY, CDR2 FYNNEI. V lost 6 bases and J lost 3; bases outside the gene matches: 3. The CDR3 has 15 residues. The CDR3, as DNA: TGTGCCAGCAGGAAGACTAGCGGGAGCTACAATGAGCAGTTCTTC. Translating it yields CASRKTSGSYNEQFF. Full variable domain (outside the CDR3, taken from reference TRBV2 and TRBJ2-1): EPEVTQTPSHQVTQMGQEVILRCVPISNHLYFYWYRQILGQKVEFLVSFYNNEISEKSEIFDDQFSVERPDGSNFTLKIRSTKLEDSAMYFCASRKTSGSYNEQFFGPGTRLTVL.

The genes are TRBV5-6 and TRBJ1-2; TRBD1 matches at 7 bases. With 3 bases clipped from V and 8 bases from J, the junction kept 7 bases outside the gene matches. CDR1 and CDR2 (germline): SGHDT, YYEEEE. This CDR3 has 13 residues. CDR3 sequence: CASSSTGIQGYTF. The CDR3, as DNA: TGTGCCAGCAGCTCGACAGGGATACAAGGCTACACCTTC.

This clonotype was counted between two and nine times. The rearrangement uses TRBV6-6 and TRBJ1-2; 8 bases agree with TRBD1. Per germline, CDR1 MNHNY and CDR2 SVGAGI (reference sequence). There are 18 residues in the CDR3. V trimming: 2 bases; J trimming: 4 bases; junction bases outside the gene matches: 15. The CDR3 sequence is CASSYPVGTGRFFYGYTF. Written as DNA, the CDR3 is TGTGCCAGCAGTTACCCAGTGGGGACAGGCCGATTCTTCTATGGCTACACCTTC.

The chain is built from TRBV28 and TRBJ2-4; TRBD2 matches 11 bases. Looked up from germline, CDR1 is MDHEN and CDR2 is SYDVKM. This CDR3 contains 17 residues. V shed 6 bases, J shed 0 bases, and the junction held 7 bases outside the gene matches. The CDR3 reads CASSLPLAGVAKNIQYF. In DNA, the CDR3 is TGTGCCAGCAGCCTACCACTAGCGGGGGTAGCCAAAAACATTCAGTACTTC.

This clonotype has just a few counts. This chain links TRBV3-1 with TRBJ2-1; 14 nucleotides agree with TRBD2. V lost 1 base and J lost 4; bases outside the gene matches: 3. There are 17 residues in the CDR3. Germline CDR1 and CDR2: LGHDT and YNNKEL (reference sequence). In nucleotides, the CDR3 is TGTGCCAGCAGCCAAGCCGGGACTAGCGGGAGTTACAATGAGCAGTTCTTC. Residues: CASSQAGTSGSYNEQFF.

This clonotype was counted ten times or more. The chain has TRBV12-3 or TRBV12-4 and TRBJ1-1, with TRBD1 as a possible D gene (5 bases). V shed 9 bases and J shed 1 base, with 15 bases lying between them. The length of the CDR3 is 14 residues. This CDR3 is CASTLGQTNTEAFF. CDR3 sequence (DNA): TGTGCCAGTACGCTGGGGCAGACGAACACTGAAGCTTTCTTT.

This clonotype occurred a few times. A much bigger clone sits one base away, suggesting this may be a read error. This chain uses TRBV12-3 or TRBV12-4 with TRBJ2-1; no definite D call. CDR3 length: 13 amino acids. Trimming took 3 bases from V and 5 from J, leaving 8 bases between them. The CDR3 DNA reads as TGTGCCAGCAGTTTTAGGACCCACAATGAGCAGTTCTTC. This encodes CASSFRTHNEQFF.

In its sample, this clonotype was seen a few times. The chain has TRBV6-5 and TRBJ2-6; D unclear. The CDR3 has 15 amino acids. V was pared by 2 bases and J by 2 bases, with 7 bases between. Looked up from germline, CDR1 is MNHEY and CDR2 is SVGAGI. CDR3 nucleotide sequence: TGTGCCAGCAGTTACGCCAGGACTGGGGCCAACGTCCTGACTTTC. Translation gives CASSYARTGANVLTF.